This is a list of T cell receptor beta chains from one sample in a study of shared clonotypes between healthy human individuals. Sequencing used immunoSEQ multiplex PCR; TCRdb keeps in-frame clones, though not all of them. This table has some 580,000 clones, approximately 97% appearing once. The material sequenced was naive CD4+ T cells sorted from blood. All receptors come from a woman aged 25-40 years in good health. Each CDR3 is given with its conserved first and last residue. Fields, in order: D gene, V gene, J gene, clone size, CDR3 protein, CDR3 DNA. D genes are given only for firm matches. A clone size is listed for some rows: how often the clone was seen (once, few, many), or a class if it is expanded.

-	TRBV10-3	TRBJ2-4	-	CAILTPLGNIQYF	TGTGCCATCCTGACGCCGCTTGGGAACATTCAGTACTTC
TRBD2	TRBV29-1	TRBJ2-5	-	CSVGEGGETQYF	TGCAGCGTTGGGGAGGGAGGAGAGACCCAGTACTTC
-	TRBV7-2	TRBJ2-7	-	CASSLRERAEQYF	TGTGCCAGCAGCTTACGCGAGCGGGCCGAGCAGTACTTC
TRBD1	TRBV19	TRBJ1-4	-	CASSVSLGQGGEKLFF	TGTGCCAGTAGTGTGTCGTTGGGACAGGGAGGGGAAAAACTGTTTTTT
-	TRBV6-6	TRBJ1-5	-	CASSRTGFQPQHF	TGTGCCAGCAGCCGAACAGGGTTCCAGCCCCAGCATTTT
TRBD2	TRBV28	TRBJ2-1	once	CASSLLVVAGSSYNEQFF	TGTGCCAGCAGTTTATTAGTGGTAGCGGGATCTTCCTACAATGAGCAGTTCTTC
-	TRBV6-6	TRBJ2-3	-	CASSNTDTQYF	TGTGCCAGCAGTAATACAGATACGCAGTATTTT
-	TRBV7-9	TRBJ1-1	-	CASSLGAGNTEAFF	TGTGCCAGCAGCTTAGGGGCCGGGAACACTGAAGCTTTCTTT
-	TRBV19	TRBJ2-3	-	CASLGGVGTDTQYF	TGTGCCAGTCTCGGAGGGGTTGGCACAGATACGCAGTATTTT
-	TRBV25-1	TRBJ2-6	once	CASSEPGANVLTF	TGTGCCAGCAGTGAACCTGGGGCCAACGTCCTGACTTTC
-	TRBV2	TRBJ1-5	-	CASSDSPYSNQPQHF	TGTGCCAGCAGTGACTCACCTTATAGCAATCAGCCCCAGCATTTT
-	TRBV19	TRBJ1-2	-	CASSVSGYGLGYTF	TGTGCCAGTAGCGTATCGGGTTACGGCCTTGGCTACACCTTC
-	TRBV25-1	TRBJ2-2	-	CASSELVGSGELFF	TGTGCCAGCAGTGAATTGGTGGGGTCCGGGGAGCTGTTTTTT
-	TRBV6-6	TRBJ2-7	-	CASSDSAYEQYF	TGTGCCAGCAGCGACAGTGCCTACGAGCAGTACTTC
-	TRBV27	TRBJ1-5	-	CASSFKGGGGPQHF	TGTGCCAGCAGTTTTAAGGGGGGCGGGGGACCCCAGCATTTT
TRBD1	TRBV5-4	TRBJ1-4	-	CASSWTGGEKLFF	TGTGCCAGCAGCTGGACAGGTGGGGAAAAACTGTTTTTT
-	TRBV6-5	TRBJ1-1	-	CASSPIGRGTEAFF	TGTGCCAGCAGCCCCATCGGGAGAGGCACTGAAGCTTTCTTT
-	TRBV29-1	TRBJ2-1	-	CSTRHRDATNEQFF	TGCAGCACCAGACACCGGGACGCAACCAATGAGCAGTTCTTC
-	TRBV4-1	TRBJ2-5	-	CASSRMGPLQETQYF	TGCGCCAGCAGCCGCATGGGACCGTTACAAGAGACCCAGTACTTC
-	TRBV19	TRBJ1-3	-	CASIRGDAGFYGNTIYF	TGTGCCAGTATCCGGGGTGATGCGGGGTTTTATGGAAACACCATATATTTT
-	TRBV5-1	TRBJ2-5	-	CASSLGGALKETQYF	TGCGCCAGCAGCTTGGGAGGGGCACTCAAAGAGACCCAGTACTTC
TRBD1	TRBV6-5	TRBJ1-1	-	CASRRTGRNTEAFF	TGTGCCAGCAGAAGGACAGGGCGGAACACTGAAGCTTTCTTT
TRBD2	TRBV18	TRBJ2-7	-	CASSPTSGSTKLYEQYF	TGTGCCAGCTCACCAACTAGCGGGAGTACAAAGCTATACGAGCAGTACTTC
TRBD1	TRBV6-5	TRBJ1-5	-	CASSYSTGAQPQHF	TGTGCCAGCAGTTACTCGACAGGGGCTCAGCCCCAGCATTTT
-	TRBV28	TRBJ2-1	-	CASRSPSGGYNEQFF	TGTGCCAGCAGATCCCCCAGCGGAGGGTACAATGAGCAGTTCTTC
TRBD1	TRBV5-1	TRBJ2-2	-	CASSLVSFRGPAGELFF	TGCGCCAGCAGCTTGGTTTCTTTCAGGGGGCCCGCCGGGGAGCTGTTTTTT
TRBD1	TRBV15	TRBJ1-2	-	CATSRDQQGLGGYTF	TGTGCCACCAGCAGAGATCAACAGGGGTTAGGAGGCTACACCTTC
-	TRBV5-1	TRBJ2-1	-	CASSRGGSSYNEQFF	TGCGCCAGCAGCCGCGGAGGGAGCTCCTACAATGAGCAGTTCTTC
TRBD2	TRBV27	TRBJ2-3	-	CASSPGTSGSTDTQYF	TGTGCCAGCAGCCCTGGGACTAGCGGGAGCACAGATACGCAGTATTTT
-	TRBV6-5	TRBJ1-1	-	CASSYYQQGQNTEAFF	TGTGCCAGCAGTTACTACCAACAGGGACAGAACACTGAAGCTTTCTTT
-	TRBV5-1	TRBJ2-5	-	CASGGGPGETQYF	TGCGCCAGCGGAGGTGGGCCAGGGGAGACCCAGTACTTC
-	TRBV5-1	TRBJ2-2	-	CASSAGTPLLGELFF	TGCGCCAGCAGCGCCGGGACCCCTTTGCTCGGGGAGCTGTTTTTT
-	TRBV18	TRBJ2-1	-	CASSLGGIGYNEQFF	TGTGCCAGCTCATTAGGCGGGATCGGCTACAATGAGCAGTTCTTC
TRBD2	TRBV5-1	TRBJ2-3	once	CASSLETSGNTDTQYF	TGCGCCAGCAGCTTAGAGACTAGCGGGAACACAGATACGCAGTATTTT
TRBD2	TRBV19	TRBJ2-1	-	CASSTGLAGGYNEQFF	TGTGCCAGTAGTACGGGACTAGCGGGAGGTTACAATGAGCAGTTCTTC
TRBD2	TRBV11-2	TRBJ2-6	-	CASSIPGTSTSGANVLTF	TGTGCCAGCAGCATCCCCGGGACTAGTACCTCTGGGGCCAACGTCCTGACTTTC
-	TRBV14	TRBJ1-1	-	CASSQERVTEAFF	TGTGCCAGCAGCCAAGAACGTGTTACTGAAGCTTTCTTT
TRBD2	TRBV5-1	TRBJ2-1	-	CASRVDLAGSSYNEQFF	TGCGCCAGCAGGGTGGATCTAGCGGGTAGTTCCTACAATGAGCAGTTCTTC
TRBD2	TRBV5-8	TRBJ2-7	-	CASIEGLAGGYEQYF	TGTGCCAGCATCGAGGGACTAGCGGGAGGCTACGAGCAGTACTTC
-	TRBV18	TRBJ2-5	-	CASSRASDSQETQYF	TGTGCCAGCTCACGGGCATCGGACAGCCAAGAGACCCAGTACTTC
-	TRBV2	TRBJ2-5	-	CASSENLFHETQYF	TGTGCCAGCAGTGAAAATCTCTTCCATGAGACCCAGTACTTC
TRBD2	TRBV18	TRBJ2-3	-	CASSPVAGGTDTQYF	TGTGCCAGCTCACCCGTAGCGGGAGGCACAGATACGCAGTATTTT
TRBD2	TRBV6-5	TRBJ2-5	-	CASSPGTGGTETQYF	TGTGCCAGCAGCCCCGGGACGGGAGGGACAGAGACCCAGTACTTC
-	TRBV19	TRBJ2-5	-	CASSNPGEVEQYF	TGTGCCAGTAGTAACCCAGGGGAAGTGGAGCAGTACTTC
TRBD2	TRBV28	TRBJ2-2	-	CASSVSGRVDTGELFF	TGTGCCAGCAGTGTTAGCGGGAGGGTGGACACCGGGGAGCTGTTTTTT
TRBD1	TRBV28	TRBJ1-2	-	CASRQRDSLRGYGYTF	TGTGCCAGCCGGCAACGGGACAGCCTAAGGGGCTATGGCTACACCTTC
-	TRBV18	TRBJ1-1	few	CASSPGAERNTEAFF	TGTGCCAGCTCACCAGGAGCGGAGAGGAACACTGAAGCTTTCTTT
TRBD2	TRBV11-2	TRBJ2-1	-	CASSSTSGRDRWAINEQFF	TGTGCCAGCAGCTCGACTAGCGGGAGGGACCGGTGGGCCATCAATGAGCAGTTCTTC
TRBD2	TRBV7-2	TRBJ2-1	-	CASSLVWGSGRVEQFF	TGTGCCAGCAGCTTAGTGTGGGGTAGCGGGAGGGTTGAGCAGTTCTTC
-	TRBV27	TRBJ2-7	-	CASGFTLQGPTYEQYF	TGTGCCAGCGGGTTTACCCTACAGGGACCGACCTACGAGCAGTACTTC